Reported below is one TCR beta chain. The data derive from a study of control samples from healthy donors and cancer patients. This CDR3 has 16 residues. Germline CDR1 reads SGHDT; CDR2 reads YYEEEE. Trimming shortened V by 6 bases and J by 3 bases, and 19 bases separated the two germline ends. The table came from immunoSEQ multiplex PCR; TCRdb's copy has only in-frame clones and leaves some out. The data show fewer than 120,000 clones, around 87% seen once. This receptor was identified in a woman aged 60-70 years with lung cancer. The gene calls are TRBV5-6 and TRBJ2-1; D is perhaps TRBD1 or TRBD2 (6 bases each). The sequenced sample was PBMCs. This chain's CDR3 is CASNRNGGGGYNEQFF. The CDR3, as DNA: TGTGCCAGCAACCGTAACGGAGGGGGAGGCTACAATGAGCAGTTCTTC.